This note documents a single T cell receptor beta chain sequence. This clonotype appeared a few times. Its antigen is unknown. It has no much larger one-base neighbor in the sample; base qualities were not kept. The sample originates from a study of T-cell reconstitution after alpha-beta-depleted transplantation in children (dated by TCRdb to about 2016). Regarding the study in general: Using TCR repertoire profiling, the study quantitatively followed how T-cell immune reconstitution unfolded in children after TCRalphabeta/CD19-depleted allogeneic hematopoietic cell transplantation. The paper as a whole reports these results and caveats: In some patients, the high TCRbeta diversity seen at day 60 was put down to recipient T cells and intrathymic progenitors that had survived conditioning. Hyperexpanded clone frequencies declined over subsequent months; after one year, T-cell counts and TCRbeta diversity were mostly attributed to newly produced T cells. About two months after transplant, the apparently early recovery of alphabetaT-cell counts reportedly depended on just several hundred clones that had expanded rapidly and came from non-depleted graft cells.

Receptors were amplified or captured by PCR. The sequencing machine was an Illumina HiSeq 2500. To normalize quantification of the TCRbeta repertoire, the TCR libraries were built with molecular barcoding that relied on unique molecular identifiers. Using fastp trimming at Q25 and MiXCR clonotype assembly, TCRdb reanalyzed the public sequencing data and kept in-frame beta chains. Entries are consolidated by CDR3 protein sequence, retaining the most common genes and DNA. In this sample the table shows about 300,000 distinct CDR3 sequences, about 7.3% of which occur a single time. The top ten clonotypes cover approximately 9.6% of the sample. Interpreted using the paper, the treatment or condition label stands for: allogeneic hematopoietic cell transplantation with graft depleted of TCRalphabeta T cells and CD19 B cells. Transplant recipients were children who received TCRalphabeta/CD19-depleted allogeneic hematopoietic cell grafts.

Trimming removed 4 bases from V and 7 bases from J; the gene matches leave 4 bases unexplained. CDR1 and CDR2, per the germline V gene, are SQVTM and ANQGSEA. The CDR3 spans 13 residues, from the cysteine through the phenylalanine. Only CDR3 DNA remains: 39 bases, in frame from the first base. Here the chain combines TRBV29-1 and TRBJ1-6, and 7 junction bases match TRBD1. The sample in question was peripheral blood, obtained 360 days after TCRalphabeta/CD19-depleted stem cell transplant. The sequence was collected from a female patient aged 2-10 years who had a stem cell transplant for Fanconi anemia, so the T cells may come from the graft donor. The CDR3 amino acid sequence is: CSVAQGLNSPLHF. The base sequence is TGCAGCGTTGCACAGGGGTTGAATTCACCCCTCCACTTT. The entire variable domain, with the stretches around the CDR3 drawn from the reference TRBV29-1 and TRBJ1-6 proteins, is SAVISQKPSRDICQRGTSLTIQCQVDSQVTMMFWYRQQPGQSLTLIATANQGSEATYESGFVIDKFPISRPNLTFSTLTVSNMSPEDSSIYLCSVAQGLNSPLHFGNGTRLTVT.